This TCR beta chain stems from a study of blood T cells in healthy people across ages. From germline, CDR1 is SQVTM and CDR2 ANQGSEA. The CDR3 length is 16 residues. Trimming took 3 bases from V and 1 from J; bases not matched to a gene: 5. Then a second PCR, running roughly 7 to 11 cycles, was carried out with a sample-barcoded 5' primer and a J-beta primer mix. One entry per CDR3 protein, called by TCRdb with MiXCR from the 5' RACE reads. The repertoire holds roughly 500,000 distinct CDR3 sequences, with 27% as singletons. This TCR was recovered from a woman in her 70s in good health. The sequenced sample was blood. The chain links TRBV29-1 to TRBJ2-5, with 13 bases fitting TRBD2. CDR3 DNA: TGCAGCGTTGAGGAATGGACTAGCGGGAGCCAAGAGACCCAGTACTTC. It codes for CSVEEWTSGSQETQYF.